These T cell receptor beta chains were read from a single sample in a study of T cell clones after liver transplantation. Clones were read by immunoSEQ multiplex PCR, and TCRdb kept only the in-frame ones, dropping some. Of under 60,000 clones in the sample, around 70% were seen once. Sequencing was performed on CD4+ T cells from blood, taken at the 22-month timepoint. The receptors here all came from a human patient who received a liver transplant. The graft donor may be the source of some T cells. Each CDR3 is given with its conserved first and last residue. The D gene is left open where the match is weak. For some rows the clone size is stated as once, few or many, or as a class when expanded; others skip it.

>TRBJ1-2|TRBD1|TRBV28|.
CASRTTGARDYGYTF
TGTGCCAGCAGGACGACAGGGGCACGGGACTATGGCTACACCTTC
>TRBJ1-2|.|TRBV7-2|few
CASSLVGGYGYTF
TGTGCCAGCAGCTTAGTTGGGGGCTATGGCTACACCTTC
>TRBJ2-2|.|TRBV6-1|.
CASRGTGTGELFF
TGTGCCAGCAGAGGCACGGGCACCGGGGAGCTGTTTTTT
>TRBJ2-5|TRBD2|TRBV7-2|.
CASSWAGEETQYF
TGTGCCAGCAGTTGGGCGGGGGAAGAGACCCAGTACTTC
>TRBJ2-2|.|TRBV7-9|few
CASSLRSAANTGELFF
TGTGCCAGCAGCTTAAGGTCGGCGGCGAACACCGGGGAGCTGTTTTTT
>TRBJ1-5|.|TRBV19|few
CASNRGEGNQPQHF
TGTGCCAGTAACCGGGGAGAGGGCAATCAGCCCCAGCATTTT
>TRBJ1-6|TRBD1|TRBV5-8|.
CASTSRQGVSPLHF
TGTGCCAGCACCTCCAGACAGGGAGTTTCACCCCTCCACTTT
>TRBJ2-7|.|TRBV11-1|.
CASSDRDSNSYEQYF
TGTGCCAGCAGCGACCGGGACTCGAACTCCTACGAGCAGTACTTC
>TRBJ1-5|.|TRBV10-1|.
CASSETSNQPQHF
TGCGCCAGCAGTGAGACTAGCAATCAGCCCCAGCATTTT
>TRBJ2-5|.|TRBV19|.
CATAVREEKLETQYF
TGTGCCACCGCGGTTAGGGAGGAGAAACTGGAGACCCAGTACTTC
>TRBJ1-5|TRBD1|TRBV28|.
CASSWGGQSNQPQHF
TGTGCCAGCAGCTGGGGGGGACAGAGCAATCAGCCCCAGCATTTT
>TRBJ2-2|.|TRBV12-5|.
CASGLAGTDTGELFF
TGTGCTAGTGGTTTGGCAGGGACGGACACCGGGGAGCTGTTTTTT
>TRBJ2-3|.|TRBV28|.
CASSWGGTDTQYF
TGTGCCAGCAGCTGGGGTGGCACAGATACGCAGTATTTT
>TRBJ1-1|TRBD1|TRBV6-5|.
CASRRTGLNTEAFF
TGTGCCAGCAGACGGACAGGGCTGAACACTGAAGCTTTCTTT
>TRBJ2-2|.|TRBV7-7|.
CASSLGRQAGELFF
TGTGCCAGCAGCTTGGGGCGACAGGCCGGGGAGCTGTTTTTT
>TRBJ2-5|TRBD2|TRBV11-3|.
CASSLGKRDWTQETQYF
TGTGCCAGCAGCTTAGGGAAGCGGGACTGGACGCAAGAGACCCAGTACTTC
>TRBJ2-3|.|TRBV7-9|.
CASSSQLSTDTQYF
TGTGCCAGCAGCTCCCAGTTAAGCACAGATACGCAGTATTTT
>TRBJ1-2|.|TRBV5-6|.
CASSLPGRNYGYTF
TGTGCCAGCAGCTTGCCGGGACGAAACTATGGCTACACCTTC
>TRBJ1-2|.|TRBV4-1|once
CASSPEGRDGYTF
TGCGCCAGCAGCCCCGAGGGGAGAGATGGCTACACCTTC
>TRBJ1-2|.|TRBV19|.
CASSIESTSLGYGYTF
TGTGCCAGTAGTATAGAAAGTACAAGCCTTGGTTATGGCTACACCTTC
>TRBJ2-5|TRBD1|TRBV27|.
CASSRTPDRQETQYF
TGTGCCAGCAGTCGAACCCCGGACAGGCAAGAGACCCAGTACTTC
>TRBJ2-7|.|TRBV5-4|.
CASSAAPEFQQYF
TGTGCCAGCAGCGCGGCCCCTGAGTTCCAGCAGTACTTC
>TRBJ1-2|TRBD1|TRBV28|few
CASRIQGETGYTF
TGTGCCAGCAGGATTCAGGGGGAGACTGGCTACACCTTC
>TRBJ1-3|.|TRBV7-8|.
CASRGGRGNTIYF
TGTGCCTCGAGGGGGGGCAGAGGAAACACCATATATTTT
>TRBJ2-1|TRBD2|TRBV11-3|.
CASSPGTSGGEQFF
TGTGCCAGCAGCCCCGGGACTAGCGGGGGGGAGCAGTTCTTC
>TRBJ1-1|.|TRBV4-2|.
CASSNRGGAAEAFF
TGTGCCAGCAGTAACCGAGGGGGGGCCGCTGAAGCTTTCTTT
>TRBJ1-5|.|TRBV6-1|.
CASSEILGQSNQPQHF
TGTGCCAGCAGTGAAATTTTAGGGCAGTCGAATCAGCCCCAGCATTTT
>TRBJ2-7|TRBD1|TRBV2|.
CASSQGARYEQYF
TGTGCCAGCTCGCAGGGGGCGAGGTACGAGCAGTACTTC
>TRBJ2-7|.|TRBV29-1|few
CSVESRRGLNEQYF
TGCAGCGTTGAATCCAGGAGGGGGCTTAATGAGCAGTACTTC
>TRBJ2-2|.|TRBV6-4|.
CASRLDWVTGELFF
TGTGCCAGCAGACTGGACTGGGTCACCGGGGAGCTGTTTTTT
>TRBJ1-2|.|TRBV30|.
CAWSQGLDYGYTF
TGTGCCTGGAGTCAGGGCCTGGACTATGGCTACACCTTC
>TRBJ1-3|.|TRBV28|few
CASSERAFRDGNTIYF
TGTGCCAGCAGTGAGAGGGCCTTTCGGGACGGAAACACCATATATTTT
>TRBJ2-3|TRBD2|TRBV11-2|.
CASSGPSGGADTQYF
TGTGCCAGCAGCGGGCCTAGCGGGGGAGCAGATACGCAGTATTTT
>TRBJ2-4|TRBD1|TRBV2|.
CATQQGAQNIQYF
TGTGCCACCCAACAGGGGGCACAAAACATTCAGTACTTC
>TRBJ1-1|.|TRBV6-5|.
CASSTQGIRAFF
TGTGCCAGCAGTACCCAGGGGATCAGAGCTTTCTTT
>TRBJ1-1|TRBD1|TRBV2|.
CASTGQGYTEAFF
TGTGCCAGCACCGGACAGGGGTACACTGAAGCTTTCTTT
>TRBJ1-6|.|TRBV10-3|.
CATRSEGTKDSPLHF
TGTGCCACTCGTTCGGAAGGGACGAAAGATTCACCCCTCCACTTT
>TRBJ1-1|.|TRBV28|.
CASSPWDRRGNTEAFF
TGTGCCAGCAGTCCTTGGGATCGCCGAGGGAACACTGAAGCTTTCTTT